This TCR beta chain was obtained from a study of blood T cells in healthy people across ages. For the study at large: About one barcoded TCR beta cDNA was captured per two T cells.

The ends lost 5 bases at V and 2 bases at J; junction bases unmatched: 8. Germline V gene data show CDR1 as SGHVS and CDR2 as FQNEAQ. This CDR3 spans 15 amino acids. Next came a second PCR, run for about 7 to 11 cycles, which used a sample-barcoded 5' primer along with a J-beta primer mix. TCRdb analysed the 5' RACE reads with MiXCR anew, one entry per CDR3 protein. The data show about 750,000 distinct CDR3 sequences, roughly 50% seen once. Those donating, healthy Caucasian individuals from Russia, were aged 6 to 90. The TCR originated in a man older than 75 in good health. The chain combines TRBV7-8 with TRBJ2-7; 8 nucleotides agree with TRBD2. Sequences were obtained from blood. CDR3 amino acids: CASSVKREFAYEQYF. The CDR3 DNA reads TGTGCCAGCAGCGTAAAGCGGGAGTTTGCCTACGAGCAGTACTTC. The entire variable domain, with the rest obtained from reference TRBV7-8 and TRBJ2-7, is as follows: GAGVSQSPRYKVAKRGQDVALRCDPISGHVSLFWYQQALGQGPEFLTYFQNEAQLDKSGLPSDRFFAERPEGSVSTLKIQRTQQEDSAVYLCASSVKREFAYEQYFGPGTRLTVT.